This TCR beta chain was identified in a study of blood T cells in healthy people across ages. Germline CDR1 SGDLS, CDR2 YYNGEE. The CDR3 contains 16 residues. V lost 0 bases to trimming and J lost 1 base; unmatched junction nucleotides: 3. Using a J-beta primer mix together with a sample-barcoded 5' primer, a second PCR was run for about 7 to 12 cycles. MiXCR, applied by TCRdb to the 5' RACE reads, yields one record per CDR3 protein. The sample shows approximately 1.5 million distinct CDR3 sequences, roughly 32% of them seen only once. The individuals who served as donors were healthy Caucasians living in Russia, aged roughly 6 to 100.

Sample: blood. The chain combines TRBV9 with TRBJ2-3; TRBD2 matches 9 bases. The sequence derives from a woman under 40 in good health. For the CDR3, the DNA is TGTGCCAGCAGCGTAGGAGCGGGGGGCGGCACAGATACGCAGTATTTT. It encodes CASSVGAGGGTDTQYF.